The clone carrying this T cell receptor beta chain has only one observation. TCRdb's copy holds only in-frame clones and misses some; the assay was immunoSEQ multiplex PCR. This table has 150,000 to 200,000 clones, around 87% appearing once. The sample originates from a study of blood T cell repertoires in COVID-19. V dropped 7 bases and J dropped 2; count of bases not matched to a gene: 8. The CDR3 totals 14 residues. From germline, CDR1 is SQVTM and CDR2 ANQGSEA. Sample: peripheral blood. The TCR originated in a man aged 18-30 years with active or convalescent COVID-19. This chain uses TRBV29-1 with TRBJ1-1, with TRBD1 matching over 9 bases. CDR3 residues: CSGKDRGDNTEAFF. CDR3 coding DNA: TGCAGCGGGAAGGACAGGGGAGATAACACTGAAGCTTTCTTT.